The 28 T cell receptor beta chains listed next were all sequenced from one sample in a study of blood T cell repertoires in COVID-19. Repertoires were generated with immunoSEQ multiplex PCR, while TCRdb's copy carries only in-frame clones and drops some. The sample records a few hundred thousand clones, roughly four fifths being singletons. Sequenced sample: PBMCs or T cells enriched from blood (not recorded which). These receptors came from a woman between 45 and 60 years old who had recovered from COVID-19.

The chain is built from TRBV30 and TRBJ2-7; 9 bases are a match to TRBD1. Germline-derived CDR1 and CDR2 are GTSNPN and SVGIG (reference sequence). Losses at the gene ends were 4 bases for V and 2 bases for J; bases not matched to a gene: 9. The CDR3 totals 15 residues. The chain's CDR3 is CAWTRPGQGTYEQYF. CDR3 DNA sequence: TGTGCCTGGACTAGGCCGGGACAGGGTACCTACGAGCAGTACTTC.

The chain uses TRBV11-2 and TRBJ1-2; D may be TRBD1 (6 bases). Germline assignment: CDR1 SGHAT and CDR2 FQNNGV. V lost 0 bases and J 0 bases, leaving 11 bases between the germline ends. CDR3 size: 16 residues. CDR3 in DNA: TGTGCCAGCAGCTTAGATCTCAGGGGAACTAACTATGGCTACACCTTC. Residues: CASSLDLRGTNYGYTF. Filled out from reference TRBV11-2 and TRBJ1-2, the complete variable domain reads EAGVAQSPRYKIIEKRQSVAFWCNPISGHATLYWYQQILGQGPKLLIQFQNNGVVDDSQLPKDRFSAERLKGVDSTLKIQPAKLEDSAVYLCASSLDLRGTNYGYTFGSGTRLTVV.

The J gene is TRBJ2-1, the V gene TRBV7-2; a weak D match, TRBD1 (7 bases). Per the germline V gene, CDR1 is SGHTA and CDR2 is FQGNSA. The V and J ends lost 5 bases and 4 bases respectively, with 15 bases between them. This CDR3 has 15 residues. The CDR3 DNA reads TGTGCCAGCAGCCAACAGGGGACTTTTTACAATGAGCAGTTCTTC. Translating gives CASSQQGTFYNEQFF.

The V gene is TRBV5-4, the J gene TRBJ1-6; no clear D. Trimming pared 0 bases from V and 8 bases from J, leaving 12 bases between. Germline V gene data show CDR1 as SGHNT and CDR2 as YYREEE (reference sequence). This CDR3 has 15 amino acids. This CDR3 is CASSLAAEGDSPLHF. Here the CDR3 DNA reads TGTGCCAGCAGCTTGGCCGCGGAGGGAGATTCACCCCTCCACTTT.

The V and J genes are TRBV3-1 (or the pseudogene TRBV3-2) and TRBJ2-2, with D tentatively TRBD1 (6 bases). The V gene lost 6 bases and the J gene lost 0 bases, with 14 bases spanning the gap. Germline CDR1 LGHDT, CDR2 YNNKEL (reference sequence). This CDR3 comprises 16 residues. Here the CDR3 DNA reads TGTGCCAGCAGACCCCAGGACAGCGCGAACACCGGGGAGCTGTTTTTT. Its protein product is CASRPQDSANTGELFF.

V gene TRBV18 combines with J gene TRBJ1-2; 9 nucleotides agree with TRBD1. Germline loops: CDR1 KGHSH, CDR2 LQKENI. This CDR3 has 19 amino acids. Trimming at V came to 4 bases and at J to 0 bases, leaving 15 bases not matched to a gene. CDR3 amino acids: CASSLWTGANRASNYGYTF. CDR3 DNA: TGTGCCAGCTCACTCTGGACAGGGGCTAATAGGGCCTCTAACTATGGCTACACCTTC.

CDR3 region: CASSVSSGRLLASGELFF. In DNA, the CDR3 is TGTGCCAGCAGCGTATCTAGCGGGAGATTGTTAGCTTCCGGGGAGCTGTTTTTT. This sequence joins TRBV9 and TRBJ2-2; 10 positions match TRBD2. The germline V gene encodes CDR1 SGDLS and CDR2 YYNGEE. Unmatched junction bases numbered 12, after V lost 1 base and J lost 6 bases. The CDR3 has 18 amino acids. The full variable domain, in which reference TRBV9 and TRBJ2-2 provide the parts outside the CDR3, is DSGVTQTPKHLITATGQRVTLRCSPRSGDLSVYWYQQSLDQGLQFLIQYYNGEERAKGNILERFSAQQFPDLHSELNLSSLELGDSALYFCASSVSSGRLLASGELFFGEGSRLTVL.

This clone appeared a single time. The chain uses TRBV4-3 and TRBJ1-3; D remains ambiguous. Germline V gene sequence: CDR1 LGHNA, CDR2 YSLEER. The CDR3 loop spans 15 amino acids. V lost 5 bases and J lost 3, with 14 bases in between. This CDR3 is CASSKYPESGNTIYF. In DNA form, the CDR3 reads TGCGCCAGCAGCAAATATCCGGAGAGTGGAAACACCATATATTTT.

The chain joins TRBV7-9 to TRBJ1-1, with D hard to call. Germline V gene data show CDR1 as SEHNR and CDR2 as FQNEAQ (reference sequence). This CDR3 contains 13 residues. V dropped 1 base and J dropped 3 bases, with 6 bases sitting between them. CDR3 DNA sequence: TGTGCCAGCAGCTTAGTCCTCGACACTGAAGCTTTCTTT. Protein sequence: CASSLVLDTEAFF.

A word on this clone: At one end, the junction sequence differs from germline, possibly due to a read error. The gene calls are TRBV2 and TRBJ2-1; TRBD2 aligns across 13 bases. CDR3 length equals 12 residues. CDR1 and CDR2 (germline): SNHLY, FYNNEI. Here the CDR3 reads CASGTSGGVEVF. The DNA of the CDR3 is TGTGCCAGCGGTACTAGCGGGGGGGTCGAGGTCTTC. Drawing the rest from reference TRBV2 and TRBJ2-1, the complete variable domain is EPEVTQTPSHQVTQMGQEVILRCVPISNHLYFYWYRQILGQKVEFLVSFYNNEISEKSEIFDDQFSVERPDGSNFTLKIRSTKLEDSAMYFCASGTSGGVEVFGPGTRLTVL.

This clone has only a few counts. The CDR3 DNA sequence: TGCGCCAGCAGCTTGGCGGTGATAGCGGGAGGGCCCGGGGAGCTGTTTTTT. Its translation: CASSLAVIAGGPGELFF. The genes are TRBV5-1 and TRBJ2-2; 11 nucleotides line up with TRBD2. CDR1 is SGHRS and CDR2 is YFSETQ in the germline V gene. Trimming removed 0 bases from V and 6 bases from J; junction bases left unmatched: 7. CDR3 length: 17 residues. The full variable domain, in which reference TRBV5-1 and TRBJ2-2 provide the parts outside the CDR3, is KAGVTQTPRYLIKTRGQQVTLSCSPISGHRSVSWYQQTPGQGLQFLFEYFSETQRNKGNFPGRFSGRQFSNSRSEMNVSTLELGDSALYLCASSLAVIAGGPGELFFGEGSRLTVL.

V gene TRBV7-9 combines with J gene TRBJ2-3; D is undetermined. Germline CDR1 reads SEHNR; CDR2 reads FQNEAQ (reference sequence). V was clipped by 5 bases and J by 4 bases, with 13 bases between them. The CDR3 covers 14 residues. The CDR3 loop reads CASSPPTAPDTQYF. The CDR3 DNA reads TGTGCCAGCAGCCCCCCGACTGCCCCAGATACGCAGTATTTT.

This chain connects TRBV10-3 to TRBJ2-3, with 7 bases matching TRBD2. This CDR3 contains 14 residues. The V gene's germline CDR1 is ENHRY and CDR2 SYGVKD. J gave up 3 bases and V 7 bases, and 7 bases lay outside the gene matches. The DNA of the CDR3 is TGTGCCATCACAGCGGGGCCGGCGACAGATACGCAGTATTTT. Its translation is CAITAGPATDTQYF.

The chain combines TRBV5-1 with TRBJ1-1; D gene uncertain. Between the trimmed V and J ends, which lost 8 bases and 6 bases, there was a span of 17 bases. Germline CDR1 reads SGHRS; CDR2 reads YFSETQ. The CDR3 has 13 amino acids. CDR3 region: CASSAAREAEAFF. The DNA for the CDR3 is TGCGCCAGTTCTGCGGCCCGGGAAGCTGAAGCTTTCTTT.

The gene calls are TRBV7-3 and TRBJ1-1, with a weak D call TRBD1 (5 bases). CDR1 and CDR2 (germline): SGHTA, FQGTGA. The CDR3 sequence is 15 residues long. Trimming cost V 4 bases and J 4 bases, with 16 bases left between them. The CDR3 DNA reads as TGTGCCAGCAGCTCCGGGGGGGAGCTTAGCACTGAAGCTTTCTTT. This sequence encodes CASSSGGELSTEAFF.

There are a few counts of this clone. CDR3 loop: CASSEVEAQGYPKDEQYF. The CDR3 region has the DNA TGTGCCAGCAGTGAGGTAGAGGCCCAGGGCTACCCTAAAGACGAGCAGTACTTC. The gene calls are TRBV2 and TRBJ2-7; TRBD1 is a possible D gene (5 bases). The length of the CDR3 is 18 residues. Deletions cut 3 bases from V and 5 bases from J, with 26 bases between. Per germline, CDR1 SNHLY and CDR2 FYNNEI. Full variable domain (remainder filled in from reference TRBV2 and TRBJ2-7): EPEVTQTPSHQVTQMGQEVILRCVPISNHLYFYWYRQILGQKVEFLVSFYNNEISEKSEIFDDQFSVERPDGSNFTLKIRSTKLEDSAMYFCASSEVEAQGYPKDEQYFGPGTRLTVT.

The chain recombines TRBV2 with TRBJ2-5; 7 positions match TRBD2. The length of the CDR3 is 15 residues. V lost 2 bases to trimming and J lost 5 bases; unmatched junction nucleotides: 8. Germline V gene data show CDR1 as SNHLY and CDR2 as FYNNEI. The CDR3 loop is CASSEQRDYGETQYF. The DNA of the CDR3 is TGTGCCAGCAGTGAACAGCGGGACTATGGGGAGACCCAGTACTTC.

V and J are TRBV12-3 or TRBV12-4 and TRBJ1-5; D is undetermined. The V gene lost 2 bases and the J gene lost 11 bases, with 7 bases spanning the gap. CDR3 length: 11 residues. The CDR3 DNA reads as TGTGCCAGCAGTTTATCGCGGTCCCAGCATTTT. This encodes CASSLSRSQHF.

This clone has at least ten counts. The rearrangement uses TRBV3-1 (or the pseudogene TRBV3-2) and TRBJ1-2, with D unclear. The CDR3 has 13 residues. CDR1 is LGHDT and CDR2 is YNNKEL in the germline V gene (reference sequence). V shed 1 base and J shed 9 bases, with 12 bases lying between them. The CDR3 loop is CASSQASAGSYTF. The CDR3 DNA is TGTGCCAGCAGCCAAGCTTCGGCAGGAAGCTACACCTTC.

This clone was seen a single time. The DNA of the CDR3 is TGTGCCAGCAGCCAAGATGCCGGGACTTCTACAGGGGAGTCTCGTCCTTTCCCCCTCCACTTT. Protein: CASSQDAGTSTGESRPFPLHF. The chain recombines TRBV3-1 (or the pseudogene TRBV3-2) with TRBJ1-6; 7 bases agree with TRBD1. CDR3 length: 21 amino acids. The V gene's germline CDR1 is LGHDT and CDR2 YNNKEL (reference sequence). V lost 0 bases, J lost 13 bases, and 27 bases stayed unmatched.

The chain links TRBV19 to TRBJ1-1, with a possible D match to TRBD1 (5 bases). This CDR3 has 14 amino acids. CDR1 is LNHDA, CDR2 SQIVND, per germline (reference sequence). V was trimmed by 8 bases and J by 2 bases, leaving 15 bases between them. CDR3 sequence: CASSGGVKNTEAFF. The CDR3 DNA follows: TGTGCCAGTTCCGGGGGGGTTAAAAACACTGAAGCTTTCTTT.

V gene TRBV25-1 combines with J gene TRBJ1-2; D unresolved. The germline CDR1 and CDR2 sequences are MGHDK and SYGVNS. V was clipped by 4 bases and J by 8 bases, with 8 bases between them. This CDR3 contains 11 residues. The CDR3 nucleotides read TGTGCCAGCAGTGGGACTGGCGGCTACACCTTC. It encodes CASSGTGGYTF.

The V gene is TRBV7-9, the J gene TRBJ1-2, with D perhaps TRBD1 (5 bases). CDR1 is SEHNR, CDR2 FQNEAQ, per germline (reference sequence). Trimming removed 8 bases from V and 4 bases from J, with 11 bases in between. The CDR3 runs to 12 residues. The CDR3 is CASGWTSYGYTF. The CDR3, as DNA: TGTGCCAGCGGCTGGACAAGCTATGGCTACACCTTC.

CDR3 bases: TGTGCCACCAGCAGAACCCGAAACACAGGGCCTGGAAACACCATATATTTT. Its protein product is CATSRTRNTGPGNTIYF. This rearrangement joins TRBV15 to TRBJ1-3; D may be TRBD1 (6 bases). Trimming pared 2 bases from V and 2 bases from J, leaving 16 bases between. In germline, CDR1 is LNHNV, CDR2 YYDKDF (reference sequence). This CDR3 region has 17 residues. Complete variable domain (other parts from reference TRBV15 and TRBJ1-3): DAMVIQNPRYQVTQFGKPVTLSCSQTLNHNVMYWYQQKSSQAPKLLFHYYDKDFNNEADTPDNFQSRRPNTSFCFLDIRSPGLGDTAMYLCATSRTRNTGPGNTIYFGEGSWLTVV.

V gene TRBV4-1 combines with J gene TRBJ2-5; no definite D call. This CDR3 has 13 residues. The germline V and J ends were trimmed by 2 bases and 0 bases, with 4 bases remaining between them. Germline V gene lookup returns CDR1 MGHRA and CDR2 YSYEKL. Written as DNA, the CDR3 is TGCGCCAGCAGCCAACCTAACCAAGAGACCCAGTACTTC. Its translation: CASSQPNQETQYF.

This chain links TRBV15 with TRBJ2-7, with 8 bases lining up with TRBD1. The CDR3 loop spans 12 amino acids. Germline CDR1 reads LNHNV; CDR2 reads YYDKDF (reference sequence). The V and J ends lost 4 bases and 6 bases, in that order; junction bases with no gene match: 2. In nucleotides, the CDR3 is TGTGCCACCAGCACTGACAGGGGCGAGCAGTACTTC. Amino acid sequence: CATSTDRGEQYF.

The chain has TRBV28 and TRBJ1-2; 7 bases agree with TRBD1. Germline V gene sequence: CDR1 MDHEN, CDR2 SYDVKM. J gave up 6 bases and V 2 bases, and 9 bases lay outside the gene matches. CDR3 size: 15 residues. Written as DNA, the CDR3 is TGTGCCAGCAGTTTAACCCTCGGGACAGTCGATGGCTACACCTTC. Protein product: CASSLTLGTVDGYTF.

This chain connects TRBV12-3 or TRBV12-4 to TRBJ1-2; 9 positions match TRBD1. V shed 4 bases, J shed 8 bases, and the junction held 5 bases outside the gene matches. The length of the CDR3 is 13 residues. The CDR3 DNA follows: TGTGCCAGCAGTTCGGGACAGGGAAGGGGCTACACCTTC. It translates to CASSSGQGRGYTF.